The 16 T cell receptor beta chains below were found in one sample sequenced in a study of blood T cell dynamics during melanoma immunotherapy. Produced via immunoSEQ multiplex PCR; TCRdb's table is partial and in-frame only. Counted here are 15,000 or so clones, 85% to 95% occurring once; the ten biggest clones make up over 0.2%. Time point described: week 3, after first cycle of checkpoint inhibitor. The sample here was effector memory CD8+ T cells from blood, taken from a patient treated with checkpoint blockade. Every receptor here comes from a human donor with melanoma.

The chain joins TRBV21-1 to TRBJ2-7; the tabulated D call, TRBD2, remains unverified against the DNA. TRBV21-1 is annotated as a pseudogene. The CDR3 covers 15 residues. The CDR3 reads CATTSLAGSFYEQYF. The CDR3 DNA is TGTGCCACCACGAGTCTAGCGGGGAGCTTCTACGAGCAGTACTTC.

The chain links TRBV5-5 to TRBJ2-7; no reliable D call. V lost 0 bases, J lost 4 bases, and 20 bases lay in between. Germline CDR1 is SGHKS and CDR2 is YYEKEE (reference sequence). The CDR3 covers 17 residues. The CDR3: CASSLGTSSQGLYEQYF. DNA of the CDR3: TGTGCCAGCAGCTTGGGGACCTCTTCTCAAGGCCTATACGAGCAGTACTTC. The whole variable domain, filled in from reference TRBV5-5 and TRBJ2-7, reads DAGVTQSPTHLIKTRGQQVTLRCSPISGHKSVSWYQQVLGQGPQFIFQYYEKEERGRGNFPDRFSARQFPNYSSELNVNALLLGDSALYLCASSLGTSSQGLYEQYFGPGTRLTVT.

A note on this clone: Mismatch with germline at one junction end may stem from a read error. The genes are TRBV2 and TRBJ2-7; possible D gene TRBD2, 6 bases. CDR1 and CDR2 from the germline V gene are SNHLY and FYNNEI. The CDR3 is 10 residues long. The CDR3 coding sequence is TGTGCCAGCGCGGGGAGGAGCTTTGGCTTC. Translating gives CASAGRSFGF. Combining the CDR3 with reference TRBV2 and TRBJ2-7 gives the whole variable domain EPEVTQTPSHQVTQMGQEVILRCVPISNHLYFYWYRQILGQKVEFLVSFYNNEISEKSEIFDDQFSVERPDGSNFTLKIRSTKLEDSAMYFCASAGRSFGFGPGTRLTVT.

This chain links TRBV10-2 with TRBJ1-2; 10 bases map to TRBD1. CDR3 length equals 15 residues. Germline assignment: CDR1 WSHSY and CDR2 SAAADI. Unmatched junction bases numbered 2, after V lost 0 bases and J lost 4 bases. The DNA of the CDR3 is TGCGCCAGCAGTGAGTCGGGACAGGGGACCTATGGCTACACCTTC. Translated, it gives CASSESGQGTYGYTF.

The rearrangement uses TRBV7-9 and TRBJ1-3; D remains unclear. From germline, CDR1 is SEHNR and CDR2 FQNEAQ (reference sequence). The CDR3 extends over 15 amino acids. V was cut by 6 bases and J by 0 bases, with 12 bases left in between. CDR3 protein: CASRDGSFSGNTIYF. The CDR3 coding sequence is TGTGCCAGCAGGGACGGGAGTTTCTCTGGAAACACCATATATTTT.

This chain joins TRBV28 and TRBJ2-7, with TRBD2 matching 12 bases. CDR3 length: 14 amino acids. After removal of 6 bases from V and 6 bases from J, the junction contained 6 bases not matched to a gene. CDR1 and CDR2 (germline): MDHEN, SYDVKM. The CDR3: CASSSSGRALEQYF. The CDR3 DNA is TGTGCCAGCAGCTCTAGCGGGAGGGCCCTCGAGCAGTACTTC.

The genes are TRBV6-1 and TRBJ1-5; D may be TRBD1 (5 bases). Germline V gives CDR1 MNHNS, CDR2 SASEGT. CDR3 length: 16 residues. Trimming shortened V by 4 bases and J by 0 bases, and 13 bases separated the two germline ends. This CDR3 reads CASSAERQYSNQPQHF. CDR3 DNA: TGTGCCAGCAGTGCCGAGAGACAGTATAGCAATCAGCCCCAGCATTTT.

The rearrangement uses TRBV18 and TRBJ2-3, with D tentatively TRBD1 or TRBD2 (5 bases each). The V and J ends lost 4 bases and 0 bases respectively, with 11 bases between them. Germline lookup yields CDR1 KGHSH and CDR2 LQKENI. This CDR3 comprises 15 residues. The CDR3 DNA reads TGTGCCAGCTCACTGGGGGAGAGGAGCACAGATACGCAGTATTTT. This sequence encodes CASSLGERSTDTQYF.

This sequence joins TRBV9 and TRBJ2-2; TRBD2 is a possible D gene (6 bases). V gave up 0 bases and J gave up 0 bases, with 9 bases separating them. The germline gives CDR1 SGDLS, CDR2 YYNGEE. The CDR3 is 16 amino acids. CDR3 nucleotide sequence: TGTGCCAGCAGCGTAGTTGGGGGGTCGAACACCGGGGAGCTGTTTTTT. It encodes CASSVVGGSNTGELFF. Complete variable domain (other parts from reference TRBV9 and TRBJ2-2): DSGVTQTPKHLITATGQRVTLRCSPRSGDLSVYWYQQSLDQGLQFLIQYYNGEERAKGNILERFSAQQFPDLHSELNLSSLELGDSALYFCASSVVGGSNTGELFFGEGSRLTVL.

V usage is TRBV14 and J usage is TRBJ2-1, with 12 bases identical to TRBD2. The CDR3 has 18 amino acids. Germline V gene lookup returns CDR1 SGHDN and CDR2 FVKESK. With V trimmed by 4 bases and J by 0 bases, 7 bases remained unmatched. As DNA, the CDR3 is TGTGCCAGCAGCCTGGGACTAGCGGGCCCGAGCTCCTACAATGAGCAGTTCTTC. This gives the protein CASSLGLAGPSSYNEQFF.

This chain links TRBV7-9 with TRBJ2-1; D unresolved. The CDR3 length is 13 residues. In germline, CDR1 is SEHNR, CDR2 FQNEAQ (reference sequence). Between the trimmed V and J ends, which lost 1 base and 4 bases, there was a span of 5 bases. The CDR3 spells CASSLGDYNEQFF. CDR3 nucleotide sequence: TGTGCCAGCAGCTTAGGAGATTACAATGAGCAGTTCTTC.

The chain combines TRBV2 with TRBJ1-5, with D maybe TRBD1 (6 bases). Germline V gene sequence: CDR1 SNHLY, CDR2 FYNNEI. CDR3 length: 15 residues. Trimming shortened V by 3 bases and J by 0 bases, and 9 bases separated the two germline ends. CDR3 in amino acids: CASSETGHSNQPQHF. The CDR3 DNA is TGTGCCAGCAGTGAGACAGGTCATAGCAATCAGCCCCAGCATTTT.

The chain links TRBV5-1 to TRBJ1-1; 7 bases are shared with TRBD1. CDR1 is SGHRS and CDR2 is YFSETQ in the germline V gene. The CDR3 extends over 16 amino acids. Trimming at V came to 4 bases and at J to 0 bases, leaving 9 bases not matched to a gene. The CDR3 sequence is CASSHKPGQMNTEAFF. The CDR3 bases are TGCGCCAGCAGCCATAAACCGGGACAGATGAACACTGAAGCTTTCTTT.

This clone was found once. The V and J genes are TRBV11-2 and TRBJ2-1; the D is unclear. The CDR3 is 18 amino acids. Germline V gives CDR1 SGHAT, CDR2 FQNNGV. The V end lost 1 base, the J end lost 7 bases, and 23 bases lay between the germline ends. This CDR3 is CASSLVLPVVEVRNEQFF. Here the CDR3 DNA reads TGTGCCAGCAGCTTAGTTTTACCCGTAGTGGAAGTTCGGAATGAGCAGTTCTTC.

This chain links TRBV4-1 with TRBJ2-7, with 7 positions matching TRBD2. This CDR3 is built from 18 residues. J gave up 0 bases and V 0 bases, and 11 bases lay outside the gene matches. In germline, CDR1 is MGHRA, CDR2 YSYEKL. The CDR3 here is CASSQDWLAEVSSYEQYF. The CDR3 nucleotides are TGCGCCAGCAGCCAAGATTGGCTAGCGGAAGTTAGCTCCTACGAGCAGTACTTC.

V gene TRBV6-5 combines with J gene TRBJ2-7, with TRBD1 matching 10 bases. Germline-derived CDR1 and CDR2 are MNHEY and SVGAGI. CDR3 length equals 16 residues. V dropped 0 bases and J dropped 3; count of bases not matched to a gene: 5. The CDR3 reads CASSYSTGGLNYEQYF. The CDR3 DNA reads TGTGCCAGCAGTTACTCGACAGGGGGCCTGAACTACGAGCAGTACTTC.